This T cell receptor beta chain was observed in a study of blood T cell repertoires in COVID-19. Study as a whole: Researchers got acute and convalescent COVID-19 samples from the United States, Italy and Spain.

Libraries were prepared by immunoSEQ multiplex PCR; TCRdb keeps only in-frame clonotypes and omits some of them. The sample records tens of thousands of clones, about 86% being singletons. During active infection, Seattle patients enrolled and were then monitored through disease. The CDR3 covers 15 residues. Looked up from germline, CDR1 is MNHNS and CDR2 is SASEGT. Trimming took 1 base from V and 1 from J; bases not matched to a gene: 2. This TCR was recovered from a man aged 40-55 years with COVID-19, enrolled during active disease. Material for sequencing was peripheral blood. This chain uses TRBV6-1 with TRBJ1-1; 8 nucleotides line up with TRBD1. The CDR3 loop is CASSEGGTGNTEAFF. The CDR3 region has the DNA TGTGCCAGCAGTGAAGGCGGGACAGGGAACACTGAAGCTTTCTTT.